The TCR beta chain under discussion was sequenced for a study of CD8 T cells in ankylosing spondylitis. Scientists made TCR beta libraries using quantitative 5'-RACE with molecular barcodes. TCRdb redid the calling of the 5' RACE reads with MiXCR, one entry per CDR3 protein. The sample lists 350,000 to 550,000 distinct CDR3 sequences; roughly 25% were seen once. The study, taken as a whole, reports: There was reportedly significant enrichment of clones that were disease-linked in matched ankylosing spondylitis synovial fluid. One TCR beta motif, made up of eight highly homologous variants, appeared characteristic of ankylosing spondylitis blood.

Looked up from germline, CDR1 is GTSNPN and CDR2 is SVGIG (reference sequence). CDR3 size: 13 residues. Details on this clonotype: Its specificity is unknown.

This clonotype was obtained from a male donor with ankylosing spondylitis. The source material was blood, either unsorted or a sorted T cell fraction (not recorded which). This chain uses TRBV30 with TRBJ2-3; 8 bases are shared with TRBD1. The CDR3: CARTGSLTDTQYF. CDR3 bases: TGTGCAAGGACAGGGAGCCTCACAGATACGCAGTATTTT.